The rows below give T cell receptor beta chains drawn from one sample of a study of blood T cells in healthy people across ages. TCRdb re-called the 5' RACE reads through MiXCR, storing one row per CDR3 protein. Of 1.5 million to 2 million distinct CDR3 sequences in the sample, under 30% are singletons; the top ten hold around 7.7%. Sequenced sample: blood. The source of these receptors is a woman in her twenties or thirties in good health. Both conserved end residues are part of each CDR3. The order of the fields is J gene, V gene, D gene, clone size, CDR3 protein, CDR3 DNA. The D gene is left open where the match is weak. Size is omitted from some rows. Given values are once, few, many or a class for expanded clones.

TRBJ2-7 TRBV29-1 . many CSVEKTATYEQYF TGCAGCGTTGAGAAGACAGCAACCTACGAGCAGTACTTC
TRBJ2-1 TRBV7-9 . few CASSQNSDLEQFF TGTGCCAGCAGCCAAAACTCGGATCTCGAGCAGTTCTTC
TRBJ2-5 TRBV5-1 . . CASSLYSGSEETQYF TGCGCCAGCAGCCTTTATTCCGGGTCCGAAGAGACCCAGTACTTC
TRBJ2-5 TRBV5-6 . . CASSRGALSQETQYF TGTGCCAGCAGCCGCGGGGCTCTGTCCCAAGAGACCCAGTACTTC
TRBJ2-3 TRBV28 TRBD1 . CASSSGTGGAGSTDTQYF TGTGCCAGCAGCTCCGGGACAGGGGGCGCAGGGAGCACAGATACGCAGTATTTT
TRBJ2-5 TRBV9 TRBD2 . CASSVESREVPRYF TGTGCCAGCAGCGTAGAGTCGCGGGAGGTCCCTCGGTACTTC
TRBJ2-2 TRBV5-1 . . CASSLSAMTSTTGELFF TGCGCCAGCAGCTTGTCCGCGATGACATCGACCACCGGGGAGCTGTTTTTT
TRBJ2-1 TRBV5-1 TRBD1 . CASRPRQGVVAEQFF TGCGCCAGCAGACCTCGACAGGGGGTCGTTGCGGAGCAGTTCTTC
TRBJ2-3 TRBV7-9 . . CASSSRPKDTQYF TGTGCCAGCAGCTCAAGACCGAAAGATACGCAGTATTTT
TRBJ2-1 TRBV12-3/TRBV12-4 . . CASVNRHGNEQFF TGTGCCAGCGTAAACAGACACGGGAATGAGCAGTTCTTC
TRBJ1-2 TRBV5-1 TRBD1 many CASSTRGYGYGYTF TGCGCCAGCAGCACCAGGGGGTACGGCTATGGCTACACCTTC
TRBJ1-2 TRBV5-1 TRBD1 few CASSWGGQEPYGYTF TGCGCCAGCAGCTGGGGGGGACAGGAGCCCTATGGCTACACCTTC
TRBJ1-1 TRBV19 TRBD1 . CASSTSPGTVNTEAFF TGTGCCAGTAGTACCAGTCCCGGGACAGTTAACACTGAAGCTTTCTTT
TRBJ2-3 TRBV7-7 TRBD2 few CASSLGLAGDSDTQYF TGTGCCAGCAGCTTAGGACTAGCGGGAGATTCAGATACGCAGTATTTT
TRBJ1-1 TRBV5-1 TRBD1 . CASNQAGTVGTEAFF TGCGCCAGCAACCAAGCAGGGACAGTCGGCACTGAAGCTTTCTTT
TRBJ1-6 TRBV3-1 TRBD1 few CASSEGQVLNSPLHF TGTGCCAGCAGCGAGGGACAGGTCCTCAATTCACCCCTCCACTTT
TRBJ1-2 TRBV20-1 . many CSASPGGRMANYGYTF TGCAGTGCTAGTCCGGGGGGACGTATGGCTAACTATGGCTACACCTTC
TRBJ2-6 TRBV7-3 . . CASSAITTRLSGANVLTF TGTGCCAGCAGCGCAATAACGACACGCCTCTCTGGGGCCAACGTCCTGACTTTC
TRBJ2-7 TRBV10-2 . . CASSKTATMGEQYF TGCGCCAGCAGTAAGACTGCGACCATGGGCGAGCAGTACTTC
TRBJ2-1 TRBV25-1 TRBD2 . CASSEGGRARNEQFF TGTGCCAGCAGTGAAGGCGGGAGGGCCAGGAATGAGCAGTTCTTC
TRBJ2-5 TRBV5-1 . many CASSLGVLETQYF TGTGCCAGCAGCTTAGGAGTGTTGGAGACCCAGTACTTC
TRBJ2-3 TRBV6-5 . once CAGSPRGWIDTQYF TGTGCCGGCAGTCCACGGGGGTGGATAGATACGCAGTATTTT
TRBJ1-5 TRBV20-1 . . CSARDGRDQPQHF TGCAGTGCTAGAGACGGGAGGGATCAGCCCCAGCATTTT
TRBJ1-1 TRBV28 . . CASSFSDRLNTEAFF TGTGCCAGCAGTTTTTCGGACAGATTGAACACTGAGGCTTTCTTT
TRBJ2-3 TRBV19 TRBD2 many CASNPSGYFGTQYF TGTGCCAGTAACCCTAGCGGCTATTTTGGTACGCAGTATTTT
TRBJ1-1 TRBV20-1 . . CSAPGAGTWDTEAFF TGCAGTGCTCCCGGCGCCGGGACTTGGGACACTGAAGCTTTCTTT
TRBJ2-3 TRBV7-7 . . CASSERGVKDTQYF TGTGCCAGCAGTGAAAGAGGCGTAAAGGATACGCAGTATTTT